This T cell receptor (beta chain) was captured in a study of graft-versus-host responses after intestinal transplantation. Study background: Every one of the recipients received anti-thymocyte globulin induction and afterwards took tacrolimus and steroids for around three years.

Assay: immunoSEQ multiplex PCR; the TCRdb copy retains only in-frame clones and omits some. The sample has about 100,000 clones; approximately 84% are singletons. The CDR3 runs 15 residues. The ends were cut back, 0 bases at V and 1 base at J, with 10 bases in the middle. Germline-derived CDR1 and CDR2 are MNHNY and SVGAGI (reference sequence). This clone has only a few counts. Its target is unknown. Material: unstimulated CD4+ T cells sorted from spleen or lymph node cells, obtained before intestinal transplant. This chain connects TRBV6-6 to TRBJ2-7, with D perhaps matching TRBD2 (6 bases). This TCR was sampled from a human donor who received an intestinal transplant. CDR3 nucleotide sequence: TGTGCCAGCAGTTACTCTCGACTAGATTCCTACGAGCAGTACTTC. Translation gives CASSYSRLDSYEQYF.